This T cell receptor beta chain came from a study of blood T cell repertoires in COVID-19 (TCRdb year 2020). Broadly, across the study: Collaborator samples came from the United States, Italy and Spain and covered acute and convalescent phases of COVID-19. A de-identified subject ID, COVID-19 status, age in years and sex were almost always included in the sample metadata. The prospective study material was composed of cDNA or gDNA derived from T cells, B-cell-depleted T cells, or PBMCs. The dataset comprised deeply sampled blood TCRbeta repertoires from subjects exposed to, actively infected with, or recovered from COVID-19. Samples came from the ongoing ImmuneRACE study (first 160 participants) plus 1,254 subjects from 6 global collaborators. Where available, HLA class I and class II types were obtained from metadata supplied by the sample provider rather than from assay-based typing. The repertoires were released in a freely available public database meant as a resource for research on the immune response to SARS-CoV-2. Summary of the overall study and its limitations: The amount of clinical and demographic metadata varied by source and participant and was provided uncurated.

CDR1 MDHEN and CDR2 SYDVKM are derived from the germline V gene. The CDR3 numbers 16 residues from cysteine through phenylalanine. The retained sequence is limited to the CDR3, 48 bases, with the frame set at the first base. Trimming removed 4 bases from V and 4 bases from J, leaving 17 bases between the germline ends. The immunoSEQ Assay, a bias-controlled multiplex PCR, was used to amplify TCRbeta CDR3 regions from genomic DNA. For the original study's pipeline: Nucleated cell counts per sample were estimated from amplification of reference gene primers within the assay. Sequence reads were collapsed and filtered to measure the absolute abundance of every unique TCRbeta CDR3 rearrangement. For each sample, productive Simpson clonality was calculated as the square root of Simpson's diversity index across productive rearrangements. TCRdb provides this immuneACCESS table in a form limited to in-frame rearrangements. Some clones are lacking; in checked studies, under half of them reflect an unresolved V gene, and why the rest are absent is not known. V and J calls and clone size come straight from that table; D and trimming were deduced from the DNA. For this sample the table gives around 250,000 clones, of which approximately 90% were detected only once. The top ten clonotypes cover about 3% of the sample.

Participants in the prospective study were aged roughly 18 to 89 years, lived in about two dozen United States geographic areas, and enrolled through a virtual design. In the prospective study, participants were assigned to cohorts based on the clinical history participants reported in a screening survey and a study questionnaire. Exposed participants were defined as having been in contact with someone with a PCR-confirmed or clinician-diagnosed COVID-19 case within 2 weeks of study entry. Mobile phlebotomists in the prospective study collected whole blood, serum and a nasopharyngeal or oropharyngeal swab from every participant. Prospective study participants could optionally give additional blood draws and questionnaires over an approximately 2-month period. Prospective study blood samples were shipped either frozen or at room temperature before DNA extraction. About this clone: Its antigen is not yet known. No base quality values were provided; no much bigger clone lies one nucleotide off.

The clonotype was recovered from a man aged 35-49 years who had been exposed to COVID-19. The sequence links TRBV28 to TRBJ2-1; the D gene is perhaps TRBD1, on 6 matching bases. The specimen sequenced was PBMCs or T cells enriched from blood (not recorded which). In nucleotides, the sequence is TGTGCCAGCAGTTCCGTGACAGGCAATTCTTACAATGAGCAGTTCTTC. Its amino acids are CASSSVTGNSYNEQFF. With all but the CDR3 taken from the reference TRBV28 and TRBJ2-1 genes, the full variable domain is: DVKVTQSSRYLVKRTGEKVFLECVQDMDHENMFWYRQDPGLGLRLIYFSYDVKMKEKGDIPEGYSVSREKKERFSLILESASTNQTSMYLCASSSVTGNSYNEQFFGPGTRLTVL.